This T cell receptor beta chain was sequenced in a study of regulatory T cells in long-lasting Graves disease. The overall study: The definition of persistent Graves' disease was over 5 years of antithyroid drugs with positive TSH receptor antibodies.

V shed 3 bases and J 3 bases; nucleotides not matched to a gene: 4. This CDR3 is built from 15 residues. Germline-derived CDR1 and CDR2 are SNHLY and FYNNEI. Findings and caveats of the study: Relative to new patients (approximately 1,000), persistent patients exhibited greater sharing of public clonotypes (approximately 2,800).

The time point: persistent/refractory GD, antithyroid drugs over 5 years with positive TRAb. Preparation of the TCR library used RNA extracted from PBMCs. American Thyroid Association guidelines defined Graves' disease diagnosis. Peripheral blood, roughly 8.8 milliliters of it, was drawn into EDTA tubes. This clonotype came up many times. Its target is unknown. For TCR beta, libraries came from iRepertoire HTBI primers and Arm-PCR of CDR3 regions. TCRdb re-called the multiplex PCR reads with MiXCR, one entry per CDR3 protein. This table holds a few hundred thousand distinct CDR3 sequences, 20% to 30% found once.

The sequence was collected from a female donor with Graves disease. This material consisted of peripheral blood mononuclear cells (PBMCs), taken when the disease was refractory, from a patient treated with antithyroid drugs. This chain links TRBV2 with TRBJ2-2; 7 bases align to TRBD2. CDR3 amino acids: CASSETSRDTGELFF. CDR3 coding DNA: TGTGCCAGCAGTGAGACTAGCAGAGACACCGGGGAGCTGTTTTTT.